These 30 T cell receptor beta chains were all obtained from the same sample, sequenced in a study of CD8+CD57+ T cells in acquired aplastic anemia. CDR3 and TCR beta VDJ profiling relied on a genomic DNA template. TCRdb fed the reads into MiXCR, producing one record per CDR3 protein. The sample lists tens of thousands of distinct CDR3 sequences; around 44% were seen once. Sequences were obtained from sorted CD4+, CD8+, or CD8+CD57+ T cells (not recorded which) from PBMCs. The receptors originated from a human donor in good health, serving as a control.

The chain couples TRBV9 to TRBJ2-5; D not certain. There are 10 residues in the CDR3. V lost 3 bases, J lost 4 bases, and 1 base lay in between. Germline-derived CDR1 and CDR2 are SGDLS and YYNGEE. The CDR3 region is CASSGETQYF. CDR3 in DNA: TGTGCCAGCAGCGGAGAGACCCAGTACTTC.

J is TRBJ2-1 and V is TRBV11-3, with 14 bases identical to TRBD2. This CDR3 contains 15 residues. J gave up 7 bases and V 3 bases, and 2 bases lay outside the gene matches. Germline values: CDR1 SGHNT, CDR2 YENEEA. CDR3 region: CASSFGLAGGNEQFF. The CDR3 DNA is TGTGCCAGCAGCTTCGGACTAGCGGGAGGTAATGAGCAGTTCTTC.

This clonotype was counted at least ten times. CDR3 region: CASSPTHLGASYEQYF. The CDR3 DNA follows: TGTGCCAGCAGCCCCACCCACTTGGGTGCCTCCTACGAGCAGTACTTC. The chain combines TRBV3-1 with TRBJ2-7; no definite D call. In germline, CDR1 is LGHDT, CDR2 YNNKEL (reference sequence). V was clipped by 4 bases and J by 0 bases, with 16 bases between them. The CDR3 runs to 16 residues.

This rearrangement joins TRBV19 to TRBJ2-6; the match to TRBD1 covers 7 bases. V gave up 6 bases and J gave up 3 bases; unmatched junction bases: 5. Per the germline V gene, CDR1 is LNHDA and CDR2 is SQIVND (reference sequence). The CDR3 sequence is 15 residues long. The DNA for the CDR3 is TGTGCCAGTAGCCAGACAGGGTATGGGGCCAACGTCCTGACTTTC. This gives the protein CASSQTGYGANVLTF. The full variable domain, completed using reference TRBV19 and TRBJ2-6, is DGGITQSPKYLFRKEGQNVTLSCEQNLNHDAMYWYRQDPGQGLRLIYYSQIVNDFQKGDIAEGYSVSREKKESFPLTVTSAQKNPTAFYLCASSQTGYGANVLTFGAGSRLTVL.

This clonotype occurred once. The DNA of the CDR3 is TGTGCCAGTAGTCAAAGGACAGGGTGGTCCGGCGATCAGCCCCAGCATTTT. The encoded protein is CASSQRTGWSGDQPQHF. V and J are TRBV19 and TRBJ1-5, with 8 bases fitting TRBD1. This CDR3 has 17 residues. The germline V gene encodes CDR1 LNHDA and CDR2 SQIVND (reference sequence). J lost 5 bases, V lost 5 bases, and 14 bases had no gene match.

Concerning this clonotype: A read error may explain this, as a much larger clone is one base away. The rearrangement links TRBV20-1 to TRBJ2-1, with D tentatively TRBD2 (7 bases). Trimming removed 3 bases from V and 12 bases from J, with 18 bases in between. The CDR3 has 13 amino acids. CDR1 is DFQATT and CDR2 is SNEGSKA in the germline V gene (reference sequence). The CDR3 here is CSARVGGGDGQFF. The CDR3 DNA reads as TGCAGTGCTAGGGTGGGCGGGGGCGATGGGCAGTTCTTC.

Here the CDR3 DNA reads TGTGCCAGCAGCACGCTAGCGGGAGGCTACGAGCAGTACTTC. It encodes CASSTLAGGYEQYF. V usage is TRBV11-1 and J usage is TRBJ2-7, with 11 bases matching TRBD2. Germline assignment: CDR1 SGHAT and CDR2 FQDESV (reference sequence). The CDR3 covers 14 residues. With V trimmed by 5 bases and J by 3 bases, 3 bases remained unmatched. Drawing the rest from reference TRBV11-1 and TRBJ2-7, the complete variable domain is EAEVAQSPRYKITEKSQAVAFWCDPISGHATLYWYRQILGQGPELLVQFQDESVVDDSQLPKDRFSAERLKGVDSTLKIQPAELGDSAMYLCASSTLAGGYEQYFGPGTRLTVT.

The chain uses TRBV20-1 and TRBJ1-2; possibly TRBD1 for D (6 bases). Trimming stripped 6 bases from V and 8 bases from J, with 19 bases between. The CDR3 has 13 residues. CDR1 and CDR2 (germline): DFQATT, SNEGSKA (reference sequence). The CDR3 spells CSAQIRGSGGYTF. The CDR3 region has the DNA TGCAGTGCACAGATAAGGGGGAGTGGAGGCTACACCTTC.

A word on this clonotype: With a much larger clone just one base away, this may be a read error. The gene calls are TRBV7-9 and TRBJ2-2, with a weak D call TRBD2 (6 bases). The CDR3 sequence is 14 residues long. V lost 5 bases and J 1 base, leaving 8 bases between the germline ends. Germline V gene data show CDR1 as SEHNR and CDR2 as FQNEAQ (reference sequence). The CDR3 region is CASSTSRNTGELFF. Written as DNA, the CDR3 is TGTGCCAGCAGCACTAGCAGGAACACCGGGGAGCTGTTTTTT.

At least ten counts were recorded for this clonotype. This chain links TRBV7-8 with TRBJ2-5, with D maybe TRBD2 (5 bases). Germline V lookup: CDR1 SGHVS, CDR2 FQNEAQ. Trimming left V 6 bases short and J 2 bases short, with 13 bases between. This CDR3 contains 14 residues. CDR3 in amino acids: CASSPPGLQETQYF. CDR3 nucleotides: TGTGCCAGCAGTCCGCCAGGACTGCAAGAGACCCAGTACTTC.

The CDR3, as DNA: TGTGCCAGCATCCCGACTGCCCGGAACACCGGGGAGCTGTTTTTT. As protein: CASIPTARNTGELFF. J is TRBJ2-2 and V is TRBV12-3 or TRBV12-4; D is undetermined. V was clipped by 7 bases and J by 1 base, with 13 bases between them. CDR3 length: 15 residues.

The V and J genes are TRBV27 and TRBJ2-1, with 7 positions matching TRBD1. Germline V gives CDR1 MNHEY, CDR2 SMNVEV (reference sequence). CDR3 length: 13 amino acids. V gave up 6 bases and J gave up 8 bases; unmatched junction bases: 7. This chain's CDR3 is CASSLTGFDEQFF. CDR3 bases: TGTGCCAGCAGCCTGACAGGGTTTGATGAGCAGTTCTTC.

This clonotype showed up many times. The V and J genes are TRBV9 and TRBJ1-2, with 7 bases that match TRBD1. The CDR3 length is 15 residues. Germline V gene lookup returns CDR1 SGDLS and CDR2 YYNGEE. The V gene end was trimmed by 3 bases and the J gene end by 5 bases; junction bases not matched to a gene: 10. The CDR3 spells CASSAGAGTEYGYTF. CDR3 sequence (DNA): TGTGCCAGCAGCGCTGGGGCCGGGACAGAGTATGGCTACACCTTC.

This clonotype was counted ten times or more. The V and J genes are TRBV29-1 and TRBJ2-7, with D perhaps matching TRBD1 (6 bases). Germline CDR1 SQVTM, CDR2 ANQGSEA. Between the trimmed V and J ends, which lost 4 bases and 1 base, there was a span of 8 bases. This CDR3 has 12 amino acids. CDR3 residues: CSVATGSYEQYF. The CDR3 DNA follows: TGCAGCGTTGCAACAGGGTCCTACGAGCAGTACTTC.

A word on this clonotype: A much larger clone is a single base away; this may be a read error. The V gene is TRBV29-1, the J gene TRBJ2-1; either TRBD1 or TRBD2 may fit D (5 bases each). The CDR3 sequence is 13 residues long. V was pared by 5 bases and J by 7 bases, with 15 bases between. CDR1 and CDR2 (germline): SQVTM, ANQGSEA. CDR3 sequence: CSVSSGRANEQFF. CDR3 nucleotide sequence: TGCAGCGTTTCGTCAGGGAGAGCAAATGAGCAGTTCTTC.

This chain uses TRBV10-3 with TRBJ2-3; 9 bases fit TRBD2. This CDR3 comprises 16 residues. Germline V CDR1 and CDR2: ENHRY, SYGVKD. J gave up 4 bases and V 4 bases, and 9 bases lay outside the gene matches. The DNA for the CDR3 is TGTGCCATCAGTGGGCGTCTAGCGGGGATCCCAGATACGCAGTATTTT. Its translation: CAISGRLAGIPDTQYF.

V is TRBV25-1 and J is TRBJ2-7; 7 bases agree with TRBD1. CDR1 and CDR2 from the germline V gene are MGHDK and SYGVNS. CDR3 size: 12 residues. The V gene end was trimmed by 10 bases and the J gene end by 1 base; junction bases not matched to a gene: 4. For the CDR3, the DNA is TGTGCCACCTCAGGGGGATCCTACGAGCAGTACTTC. It encodes CATSGGSYEQYF.

This clonotype was seen many times. In nucleotides, the CDR3 is TGTGCCACCGGAGGCTACACCTTC. Its protein product is CATGGYTF. This chain uses TRBV6-6 with TRBJ1-2; no firm D call. V shed 10 bases and J shed 8 bases, with 5 bases lying between them. Looked up from germline, CDR1 is MNHNY and CDR2 is SVGAGI (reference sequence). The CDR3 has 8 amino acids.

This clonotype was seen only once. This chain links TRBV10-3 with TRBJ1-1; weak D call: TRBD1 (5 bases). The V gene lost 6 bases and the J gene lost 8 bases, with 19 bases spanning the gap. The CDR3 is made up of 14 amino acids. Germline-derived CDR1 and CDR2 are ENHRY and SYGVKD. CDR3 nucleotides: TGTGCCATCAGAACGGTGACAGCTCACGACGAAGCTTTCTTT. This sequence encodes CAIRTVTAHDEAFF.

In its sample, this clonotype was seen many times. V usage is TRBV19 and J usage is TRBJ1-1; unclear D gene. In germline, CDR1 is LNHDA, CDR2 SQIVND (reference sequence). This CDR3 is 13 amino acids long. V lost 5 bases to trimming and J lost 0 bases, with 7 bases between them. DNA of the CDR3: TGTGCCAGTAGTTATGGGGTGAACACTGAAGCTTTCTTT. Amino acids: CASSYGVNTEAFF.

The CDR3, as DNA: TGCGCCAGCAGCCAAGAATGGAGGGATGCCTACAATGAGCAGTTCTTC. Its translation: CASSQEWRDAYNEQFF. This sequence joins TRBV4-3 and TRBJ2-1; tentative D call: TRBD2 (6 bases). The CDR3 covers 16 residues. CDR1 is LGHNA, CDR2 YSLEER, per germline. V gave up 0 bases and J gave up 2 bases, with 11 bases separating them.

This clonotype has just a few counts. CDR3 region: CASSPGTSGGMNEQFF. The DNA for the CDR3 is TGTGCCAGCAGCCCCGGAACTAGCGGGGGAATGAATGAGCAGTTCTTC. The chain is built from TRBV4-2 and TRBJ2-1, with 11 bases aligning to TRBD2. The CDR3 consists of 16 residues. With V trimmed by 4 bases and J by 7 bases, 9 bases remained unmatched. CDR1 is LGHNA and CDR2 is YNFKEQ in the germline V gene.

The chain recombines TRBV6-2 or TRBV6-3 with TRBJ1-2; 11 bases are a match to TRBD1. From germline, CDR1 is MNHEY and CDR2 SVGEGT. The CDR3 contains 14 residues. With 2 bases clipped from V and 9 bases from J, the junction kept 5 bases outside the gene matches. The CDR3 bases are TGTGCCAGCAGTTACCCTGGACAGGGGGCTCGCTACACCTTC. Encoded protein: CASSYPGQGARYTF.

About this clonotype itself: The missing conserved phenylalanine or tryptophan at the end of this CDR3 makes a read error likely. The chain couples TRBV15 to TRBJ1-1; no clear D. This CDR3 region has 15 residues. V gave up 0 bases and J gave up 2 bases, with 10 bases separating them. The germline gives CDR1 LNHNV, CDR2 YYDKDF (reference sequence). The CDR3 DNA reads as TGTGCCACCAGCAGAGAAAAAAGGCTTAACACTGAAGCTTTCCTT. Translation gives CATSREKRLNTEAFL.

This chain connects TRBV9 to TRBJ1-2, with D perhaps TRBD1 (5 bases). Germline V gives CDR1 SGDLS, CDR2 YYNGEE. Trimming stripped 4 bases from V and 4 bases from J, with 14 bases between. The CDR3 runs to 14 residues. CDR3 in amino acids: CASSHDGQGYGYTF. For the CDR3, the DNA is TGTGCCAGCAGCCATGACGGACAAGGCTATGGCTACACCTTC.

This clonotype was counted at least ten times. CDR3 bases: TGTGCCTGGAGCGGGCTCGCCGGGGAAACCTACGAGCAGTACTTC. It codes for CAWSGLAGETYEQYF. The V call is TRBV30, the J call TRBJ2-7; TRBD2 might be the D (5 bases). CDR1 and CDR2 (germline): GTSNPN, SVGIG (reference sequence). The CDR3 contains 15 residues. Trimming took 3 bases from V and 2 from J, leaving 17 bases between them.

The table lists this clonotype with many counts. The rearrangement links TRBV25-1 to TRBJ2-3; the match to TRBD2 covers 13 bases. CDR1 is MGHDK, CDR2 SYGVNS, per germline. This CDR3 is 16 amino acids long. With V trimmed by 6 bases and J by 2 bases, 5 bases remained unmatched. The CDR3 sequence is CASSELAGGVTDTQYF. The CDR3, as DNA: TGTGCCAGCAGCGAACTAGCGGGGGGGGTCACAGATACGCAGTATTTT.

The chain joins TRBV3-1 to TRBJ1-4; weak D call: TRBD1 (5 bases). Trimming shortened V by 4 bases and J by 8 bases, and 20 bases separated the two germline ends. Germline assignment: CDR1 LGHDT and CDR2 YNNKEL (reference sequence). This CDR3 contains 16 residues. CDR3 coding DNA: TGTGCCAGCAGCCCATCTGAAGGCAGGGAGTACGAAAAACTGTTTTTT. This encodes CASSPSEGREYEKLFF.

This chain links TRBV6-1 with TRBJ1-1; the D gene is possibly TRBD1 (5 bases). CDR1 is MNHNS and CDR2 is SASEGT in the germline V gene. The CDR3 is 14 amino acids. Trimming took 7 bases from V and 4 from J, leaving 16 bases between them. Written as DNA, the CDR3 is TGTGCCAGCACCTACGGTGGGGGGACCACTGAAGCTTTCTTT. This translates into CASTYGGGTTEAFF.

The V gene is TRBV27, the J gene TRBJ2-5, with a tentative D call TRBD2 (5 bases). Germline V gives CDR1 MNHEY, CDR2 SMNVEV (reference sequence). The V end was cut by 0 bases, the J end by 5 bases, with 7 bases between. The CDR3 runs 13 residues. CDR3 coding DNA: TGTGCCAGCAGTTTATCCAGGAGGGAGACCCAGTACTTC. As protein: CASSLSRRETQYF.